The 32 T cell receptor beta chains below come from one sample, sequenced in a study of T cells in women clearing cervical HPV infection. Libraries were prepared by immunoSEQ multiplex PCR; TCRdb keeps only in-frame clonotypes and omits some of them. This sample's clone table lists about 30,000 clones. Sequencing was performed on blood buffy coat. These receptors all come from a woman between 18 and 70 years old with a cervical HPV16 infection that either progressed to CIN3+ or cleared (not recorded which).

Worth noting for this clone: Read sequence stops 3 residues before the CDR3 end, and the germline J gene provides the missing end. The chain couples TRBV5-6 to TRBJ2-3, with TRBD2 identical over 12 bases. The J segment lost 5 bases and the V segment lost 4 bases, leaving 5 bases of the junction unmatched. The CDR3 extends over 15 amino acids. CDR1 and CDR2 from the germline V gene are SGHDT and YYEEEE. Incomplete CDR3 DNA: TGTGCCAGCAGCCTTACTAGCGGGGGGCAAGATACG. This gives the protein CASSLTSGGQDT. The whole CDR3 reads CASSLTSGGQDTQYF.

CDR3 protein: CASSFLQSTNGYTF. CDR3 bases read: TGTGCCAGCAGCTTTCTACAGAGTACAAATGGC. The chain carries TRBV11-2 and TRBJ1-2, with D uncertain. The CDR3 end lies 3 residues beyond the end of the read and is filled in from the germline J gene. In germline, CDR1 is SGHAT, CDR2 FQNNGV. This CDR3 has 14 amino acids. With 3 bases removed from V and 6 bases from J, the gap between germline ends came to 14 bases. Filled out from reference TRBV11-2 and TRBJ1-2, the complete variable domain reads EAGVAQSPRYKIIEKRQSVAFWCNPISGHATLYWYQQILGQGPKLLIQFQNNGVVDDSQLPKDRFSAERLKGVDSTLKIQPAKLEDSAVYLCASSFLQSTNGYTFGSGTRLTVV.

The sequenced CDR3 bases are TGTGCCAGCAGCTTCCGGGGGGGGGAGACC. As protein: CASSFRGGET. The whole CDR3 region reads CASSFRGGETQYF. The rearrangement uses TRBV7-3 and TRBJ2-5; 8 nucleotides align to TRBD2. The read comes to an end 3 residues before the CDR3 does, leaving the germline J gene to fill in the end. The trim removed 3 bases at V and 5 bases at J, leaving 2 bases unmatched. Germline lookup yields CDR1 SGHTA and CDR2 FQGTGA. The CDR3 is 13 amino acids.

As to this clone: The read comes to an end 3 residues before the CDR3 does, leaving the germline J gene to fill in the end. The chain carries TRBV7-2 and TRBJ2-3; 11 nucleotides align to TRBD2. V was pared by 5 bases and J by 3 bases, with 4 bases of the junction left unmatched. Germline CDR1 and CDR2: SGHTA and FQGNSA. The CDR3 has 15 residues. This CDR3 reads CASSTRTSGTDTQYF. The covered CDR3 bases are TGTGCCAGCAGCACCCGGACTAGCGGGACAGATACG.

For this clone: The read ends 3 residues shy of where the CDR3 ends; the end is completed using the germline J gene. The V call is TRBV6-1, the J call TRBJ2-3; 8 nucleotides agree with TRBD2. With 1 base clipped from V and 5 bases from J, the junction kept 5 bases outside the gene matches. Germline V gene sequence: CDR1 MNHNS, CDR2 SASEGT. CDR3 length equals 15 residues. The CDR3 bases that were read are TGTGCCAGCAGTGAAGTCCCGGGGGGGCGAGATACG. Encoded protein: CASSEVPGGRDT. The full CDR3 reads CASSEVPGGRDTQYF.

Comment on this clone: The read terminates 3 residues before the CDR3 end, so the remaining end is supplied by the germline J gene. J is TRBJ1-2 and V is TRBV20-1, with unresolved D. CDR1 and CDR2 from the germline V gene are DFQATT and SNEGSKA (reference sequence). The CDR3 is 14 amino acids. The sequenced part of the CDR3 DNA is TGCAGTGCCGAACCGACCGTAAACTCCTACGGG. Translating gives CSAEPTVNSYG. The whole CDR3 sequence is CSAEPTVNSYGYTF.

The CDR3 loop reads CASSRTGGSYEQYF. Partial CDR3 DNA: TGCGCCAGCAGCCGGACAGGGGGGTCCTACGAG. The chain joins TRBV5-1 to TRBJ2-7; 10 positions match TRBD1. The read comes to an end 3 residues before the CDR3 does, leaving the germline J gene to fill in the end. The CDR3 runs 14 residues. V trimming: 4 bases; J trimming: 1 base; junction bases outside the gene matches: 2. Germline V gene sequence: CDR1 SGHRS, CDR2 YFSETQ.

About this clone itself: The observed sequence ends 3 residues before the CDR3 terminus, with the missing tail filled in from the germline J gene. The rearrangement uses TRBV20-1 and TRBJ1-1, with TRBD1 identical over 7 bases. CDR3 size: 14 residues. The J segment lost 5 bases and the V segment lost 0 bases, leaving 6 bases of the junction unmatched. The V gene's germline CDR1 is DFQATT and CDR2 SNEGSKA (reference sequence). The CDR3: CSARDQGVGTEAFF. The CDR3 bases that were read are TGCAGTGCTAGAGATCAGGGGGTGGGAACTGAA.

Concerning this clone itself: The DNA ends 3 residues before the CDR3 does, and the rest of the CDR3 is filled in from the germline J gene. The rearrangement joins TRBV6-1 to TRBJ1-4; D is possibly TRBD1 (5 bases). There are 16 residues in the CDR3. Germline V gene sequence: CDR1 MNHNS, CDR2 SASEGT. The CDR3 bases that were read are TGTGCCAGCAGTGAATCGGACGGCTCTGGGGCCAACGTA. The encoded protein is CASSESDGSGANV. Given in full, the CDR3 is CASSESDGSGANVLFF.

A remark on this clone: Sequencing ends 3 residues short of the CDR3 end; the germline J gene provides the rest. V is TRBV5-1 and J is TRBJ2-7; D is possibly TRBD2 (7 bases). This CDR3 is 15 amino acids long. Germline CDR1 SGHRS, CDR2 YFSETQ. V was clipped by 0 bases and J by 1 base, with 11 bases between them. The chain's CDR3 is CASSLGGGFSYEQYF. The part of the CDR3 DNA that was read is TGCGCCAGCAGCTTGGGGGGGGGCTTTTCCTACGAG.

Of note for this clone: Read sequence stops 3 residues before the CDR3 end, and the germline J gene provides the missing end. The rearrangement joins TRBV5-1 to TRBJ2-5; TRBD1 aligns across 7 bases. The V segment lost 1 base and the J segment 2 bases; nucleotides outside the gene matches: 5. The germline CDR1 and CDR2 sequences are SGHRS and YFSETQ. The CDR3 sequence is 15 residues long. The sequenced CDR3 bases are TGCGCCAGCAGCTTGATGGGACAGAATCAAGAGACC. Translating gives CASSLMGQNQET. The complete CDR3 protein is CASSLMGQNQETQYF.

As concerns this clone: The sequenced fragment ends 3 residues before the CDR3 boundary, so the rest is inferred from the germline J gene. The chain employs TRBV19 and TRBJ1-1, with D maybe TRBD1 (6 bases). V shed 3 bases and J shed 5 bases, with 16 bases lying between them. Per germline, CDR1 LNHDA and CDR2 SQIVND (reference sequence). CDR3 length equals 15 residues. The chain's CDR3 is CASSMGTGLSTEAFF. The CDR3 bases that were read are TGTGCCAGTAGTATGGGTACAGGGCTGTCGACTGAA. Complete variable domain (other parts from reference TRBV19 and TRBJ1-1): DGGITQSPKYLFRKEGQNVTLSCEQNLNHDAMYWYRQDPGQGLRLIYYSQIVNDFQKGDIAEGYSVSREKKESFPLTVTSAQKNPTAFYLCASSMGTGLSTEAFFGQGTRLTVV.

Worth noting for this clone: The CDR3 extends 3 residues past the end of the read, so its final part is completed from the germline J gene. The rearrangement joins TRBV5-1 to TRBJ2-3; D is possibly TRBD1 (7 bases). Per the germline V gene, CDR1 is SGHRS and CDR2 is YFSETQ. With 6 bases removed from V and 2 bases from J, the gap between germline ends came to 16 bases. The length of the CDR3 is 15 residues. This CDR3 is CASIQGGLVTDTQYF. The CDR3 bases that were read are TGCGCCAGCATCCAGGGGGGACTCGTCACAGATACG.

The part of the CDR3 DNA that was read is TGCGCCAGCAGCTTGGGGGGCCCCCCGTCCTACGAG. It specifies CASSLGGPPSYE. The entire CDR3 is CASSLGGPPSYEQYF. The V and J genes are TRBV5-1 and TRBJ2-7; D may be TRBD1 (5 bases). The sequenced fragment ends 3 residues before the CDR3 boundary, so the rest is inferred from the germline J gene. V was shortened by 0 bases and J by 1 base, with 11 bases between the two germline ends. This CDR3 contains 15 residues. Per germline, CDR1 SGHRS and CDR2 YFSETQ.

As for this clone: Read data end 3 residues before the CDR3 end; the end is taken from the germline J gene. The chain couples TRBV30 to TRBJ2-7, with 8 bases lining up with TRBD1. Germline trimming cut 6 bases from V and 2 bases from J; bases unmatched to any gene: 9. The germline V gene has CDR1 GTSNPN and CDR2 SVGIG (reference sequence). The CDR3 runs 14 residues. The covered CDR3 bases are TGTGCCTGCGATCTGATGGGACAGGCCTACGAG. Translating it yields CACDLMGQAYE. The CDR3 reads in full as CACDLMGQAYEQYF.

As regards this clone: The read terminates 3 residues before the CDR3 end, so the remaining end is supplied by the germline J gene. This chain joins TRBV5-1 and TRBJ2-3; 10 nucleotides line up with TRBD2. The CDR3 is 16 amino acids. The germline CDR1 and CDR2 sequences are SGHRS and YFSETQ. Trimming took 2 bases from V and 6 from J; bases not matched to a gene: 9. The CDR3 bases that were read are TGCGCCAGCAGCTTTGAGGATAGCGGGAGGACGGATACG. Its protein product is CASSFEDSGRTDT. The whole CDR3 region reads CASSFEDSGRTDTQYF.

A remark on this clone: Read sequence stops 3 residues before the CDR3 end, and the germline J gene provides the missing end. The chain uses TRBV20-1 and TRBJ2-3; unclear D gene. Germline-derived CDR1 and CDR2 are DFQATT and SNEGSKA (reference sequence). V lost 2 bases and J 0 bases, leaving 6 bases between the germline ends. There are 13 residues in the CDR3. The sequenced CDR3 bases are TGCAGTGCTAGAAGCTTTAGCACAGATACG. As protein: CSARSFSTDT. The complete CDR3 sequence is CSARSFSTDTQYF.

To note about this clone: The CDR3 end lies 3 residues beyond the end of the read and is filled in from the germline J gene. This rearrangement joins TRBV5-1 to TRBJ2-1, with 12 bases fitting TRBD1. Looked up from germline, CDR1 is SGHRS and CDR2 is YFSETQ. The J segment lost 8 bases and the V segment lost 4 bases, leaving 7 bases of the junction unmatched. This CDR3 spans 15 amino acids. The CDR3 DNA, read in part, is TGCGCCAGCAGCCTAGGGACAGGGGGCGCGTATGAG. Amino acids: CASSLGTGGAYE. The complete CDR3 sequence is CASSLGTGGAYEQFF.

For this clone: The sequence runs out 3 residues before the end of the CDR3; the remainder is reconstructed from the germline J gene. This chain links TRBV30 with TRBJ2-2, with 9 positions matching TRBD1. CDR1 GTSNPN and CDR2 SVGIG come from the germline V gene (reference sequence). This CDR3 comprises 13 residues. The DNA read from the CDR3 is TGTGCCTGGAGTTATGACAGGGGGGAAAAG. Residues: CAWSYDRGEK. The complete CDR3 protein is CAWSYDRGEKLFF.

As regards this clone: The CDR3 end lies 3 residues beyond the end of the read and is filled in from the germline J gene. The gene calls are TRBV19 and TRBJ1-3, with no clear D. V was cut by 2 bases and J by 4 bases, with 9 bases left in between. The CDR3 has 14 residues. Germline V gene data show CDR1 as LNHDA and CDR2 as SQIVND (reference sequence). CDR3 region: CASSISIAGNTIYF. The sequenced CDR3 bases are TGTGCCAGTAGTATATCCATAGCCGGAAACACC.

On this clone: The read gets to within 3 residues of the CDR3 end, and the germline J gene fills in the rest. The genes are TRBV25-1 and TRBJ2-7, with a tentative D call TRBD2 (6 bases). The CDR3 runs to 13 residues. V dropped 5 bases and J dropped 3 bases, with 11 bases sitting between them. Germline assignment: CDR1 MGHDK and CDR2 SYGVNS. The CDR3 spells CASSRLGFYEQYF. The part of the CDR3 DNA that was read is TGTGCCAGCAGTCGACTAGGGTTCTACGAG.

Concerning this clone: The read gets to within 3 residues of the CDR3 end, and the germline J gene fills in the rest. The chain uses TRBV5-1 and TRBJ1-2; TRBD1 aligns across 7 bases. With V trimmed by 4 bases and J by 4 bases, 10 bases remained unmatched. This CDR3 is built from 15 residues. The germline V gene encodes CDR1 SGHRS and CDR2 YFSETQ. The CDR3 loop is CASSQTGLESYGYTF. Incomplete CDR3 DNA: TGCGCCAGCAGCCAGACAGGGCTTGAATCCTATGGC.

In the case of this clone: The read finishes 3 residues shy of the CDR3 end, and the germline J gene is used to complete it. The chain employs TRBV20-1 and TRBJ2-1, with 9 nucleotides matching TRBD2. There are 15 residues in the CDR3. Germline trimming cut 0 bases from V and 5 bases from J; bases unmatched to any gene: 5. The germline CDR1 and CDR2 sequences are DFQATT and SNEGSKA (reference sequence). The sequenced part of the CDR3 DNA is TGCAGTGCTAGAGATCCTAGCGGGACGGACAATGAG. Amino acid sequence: CSARDPSGTDNE. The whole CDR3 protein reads CSARDPSGTDNEQFF.

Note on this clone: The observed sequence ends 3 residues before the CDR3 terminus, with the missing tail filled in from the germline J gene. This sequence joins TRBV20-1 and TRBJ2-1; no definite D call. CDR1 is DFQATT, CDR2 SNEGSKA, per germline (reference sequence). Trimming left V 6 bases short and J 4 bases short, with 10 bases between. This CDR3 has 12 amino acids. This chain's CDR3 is CSAPYLYNEQFF. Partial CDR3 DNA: TGCAGTGCCCCTTACTTATACAATGAG.

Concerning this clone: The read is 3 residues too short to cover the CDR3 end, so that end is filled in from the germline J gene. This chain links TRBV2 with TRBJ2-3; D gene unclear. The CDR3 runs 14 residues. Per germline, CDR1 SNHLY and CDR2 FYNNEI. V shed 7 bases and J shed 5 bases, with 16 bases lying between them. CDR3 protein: CASKIKPNRDTQYF. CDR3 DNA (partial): TGTGCCAGCAAGATTAAGCCCAATAGAGATACG.

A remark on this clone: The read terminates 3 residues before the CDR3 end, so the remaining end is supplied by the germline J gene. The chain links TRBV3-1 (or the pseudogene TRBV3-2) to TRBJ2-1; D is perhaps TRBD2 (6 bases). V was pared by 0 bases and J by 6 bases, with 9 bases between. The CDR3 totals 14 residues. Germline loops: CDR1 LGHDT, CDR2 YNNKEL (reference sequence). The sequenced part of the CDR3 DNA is TGTGCCAGCAGCCAAGACGGAGGGTTCAATGAG. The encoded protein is CASSQDGGFNE. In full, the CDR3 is CASSQDGGFNEQFF.

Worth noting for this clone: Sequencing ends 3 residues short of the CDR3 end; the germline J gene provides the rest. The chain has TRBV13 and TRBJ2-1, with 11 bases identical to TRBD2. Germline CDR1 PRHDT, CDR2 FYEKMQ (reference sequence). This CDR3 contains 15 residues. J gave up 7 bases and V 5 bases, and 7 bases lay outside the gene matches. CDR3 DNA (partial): TGTGCCAGCAGCCCCTCACTAGCGGGGGTTAATGAG. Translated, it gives CASSPSLAGVNE. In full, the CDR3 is CASSPSLAGVNEQFF.

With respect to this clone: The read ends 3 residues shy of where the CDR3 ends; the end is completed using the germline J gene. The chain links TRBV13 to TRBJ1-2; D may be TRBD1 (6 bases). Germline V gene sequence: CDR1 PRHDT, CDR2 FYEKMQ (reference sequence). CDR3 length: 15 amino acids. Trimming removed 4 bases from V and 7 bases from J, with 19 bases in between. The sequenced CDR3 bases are TGTGCCAGCAGCTCCTCCCTAAACAGGGATCGTGGC. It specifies CASSSSLNRDRG. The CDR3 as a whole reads CASSSSLNRDRGYTF.

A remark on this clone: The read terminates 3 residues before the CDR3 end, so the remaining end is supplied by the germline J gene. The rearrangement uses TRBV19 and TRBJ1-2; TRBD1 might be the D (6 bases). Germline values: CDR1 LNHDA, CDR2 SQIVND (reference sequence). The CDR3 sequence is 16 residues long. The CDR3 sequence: CASSIAAGATSYDYTF. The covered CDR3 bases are TGTGCCAGTAGTATCGCCGCAGGGGCAACCTCGTACGAC.

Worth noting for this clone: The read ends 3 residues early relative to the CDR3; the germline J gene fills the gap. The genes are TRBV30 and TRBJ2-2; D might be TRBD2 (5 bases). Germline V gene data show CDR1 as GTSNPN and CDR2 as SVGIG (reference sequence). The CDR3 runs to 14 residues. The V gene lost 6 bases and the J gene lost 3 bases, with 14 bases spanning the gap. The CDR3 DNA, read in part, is TGTGCCTGTAGCGTTACCCCGGACACCGGGGAG. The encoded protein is CACSVTPDTGE. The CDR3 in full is CACSVTPDTGELFF. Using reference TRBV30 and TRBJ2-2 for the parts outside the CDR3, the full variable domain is SQTIHQWPATLVQPVGSPLSLECTVEGTSNPNLYWYRQAAGRGLQLLFYSVGIGQISSEVPQNLSASRPQDRQFILSSKKLLLSDSGFYLCACSVTPDTGELFFGEGSRLTVL.

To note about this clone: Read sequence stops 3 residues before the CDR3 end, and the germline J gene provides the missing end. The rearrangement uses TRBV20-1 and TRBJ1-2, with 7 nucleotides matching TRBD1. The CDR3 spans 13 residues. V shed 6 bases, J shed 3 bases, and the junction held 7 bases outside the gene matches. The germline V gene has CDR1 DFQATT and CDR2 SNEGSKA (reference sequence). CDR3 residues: CSAKPDRHYGYTF. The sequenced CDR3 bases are TGCAGTGCAAAACCGGACAGGCACTATGGC.

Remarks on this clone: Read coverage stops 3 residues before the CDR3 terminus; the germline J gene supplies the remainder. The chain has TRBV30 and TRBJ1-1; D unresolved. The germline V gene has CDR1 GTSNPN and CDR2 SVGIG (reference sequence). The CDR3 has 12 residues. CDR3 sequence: CAWSVRSTGAFF. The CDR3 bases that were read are TGTGCCTGGAGTGTACGAAGCACGGGA.